The present T cell receptor beta chain was sequenced within a study of CD8 T cells in Susac syndrome. An input of about 0.45 to 1 ug of RNA was subjected to reverse transcription using random hexamers. Across 54 Vbeta and 13 Jbeta, TCR beta CDR3 was amplified with immunoSEQ multiplex PCR. TCRdb passed the immunoSEQ multiplex PCR reads through MiXCR, listing each CDR3 protein once. The table records approximately 200,000 distinct CDR3 sequences, 90% to 95% of them present only once. This clonotype was seen a single time. Its matching antigen is unknown. In blood CD8+ and CD4+ T cells, TCR beta underwent sequencing. Negative isolation was used for CD8+ and CD4+ T cells and FACS enrichment for TEMRA cells. This CDR3 has 13 residues. The germline V and J ends were trimmed by 9 bases and 6 bases, with 15 bases remaining between them. Whole-study findings and limits: TCR sequencing and HLA analysis covered a relatively small number of individuals.

Sequencing was performed on CD4+ T cells from PBMCs. This sequence joins TRBV12-3 or TRBV12-4 and TRBJ2-4; maybe TRBD1 (5 bases). The receptor comes from a human donor with multiple sclerosis. The CDR3 sequence: CASRPAGRNIQYF. CDR3 nucleotides: TGTGCCAGTCGTCCGGCAGGGCGAAACATTCAGTACTTC.